This is a list of T cell receptor beta chains from one sample in a study of cytomegalovirus exposure and HLA in healthy donors. The table came from immunoSEQ multiplex PCR; TCRdb's copy has only in-frame clones and leaves some out. The data contain around 110,000 clones, about 76% of them singletons. Source material: PBMCs. These receptors were collected from a woman under 40 in good health and CMV-seronegative. Each CDR3 is given with its conserved first and last residue. Fields, in order: V gene, CDR3 protein.

>TRBV27
CASSLWGRSMPGAGPLGGYTF
>TRBV6-5
CASSFVSGIATNEQYF
>TRBV7-6
CASSLLIAAAPYEQYF
>TRBV7-9
CSSSPSAGPKSGELFF
>TRBV11-3
CASSLRTSGTHNTDTQYF
>TRBV28
CASSDAMETGSNYGYTF
>TRBV25-1
CASSEPHGGRIETQYF
>TRBV28
CASSSPPAAFF
>TRBV30
CAWSSSGVTEALF
>TRBV7-2
CVSSLVRTGRGEAFF
>TRBV30
CAGRDRDYEQYF
>TRBV27
CASSLSRGMDTGELFF
>TRBV7-6
CASSLGTGSPYQPQHF
>TRBV6-1
CAGQLAIEETQYF
>TRBV19
CASSGGGAQATDTQYF
>TRBV28
CASRGRGRTTEAFF
>TRBV7-2
CASSTLWNEQYF
>TRBV7-9
CASSPTRDSRFEQYF
>TRBV5-1
CASSLRAGGSKNIQYF
>TRBV19
CASSIRSSGSGETQYF
>TRBV6-5
CASSYDRGPYEQYF
>TRBV7-9
CASSLVLGGYEQYF
>TRBV28
CASSSRGSYEQYF
>TRBV27
CASSFGLNLGSEQFF
>TRBV7-3
CASSLSSGRADTQYF
>TRBV9
CASSVISTTRQGLGNTIYF
>TRBV7-9
CSSSLVIYEQFF
>TRBV5-1
CASSGTGVGTEAFF
>TRBV13
CASSRRGGEAFF
>TRBV27
CASSPIIAEAPSYEQYF
>TRBV9
CASSVAGWDRVSNNEQFF
>TRBV6-6
CASSYSSQGTYEQYF
>TRBV9
CASSGGGEAFF
>TRBV5-1
CASSLQWASGNRPYEQYF
>TRBV9
CASSVAGTGNSYEQYF
>TRBV19
CASSISQLAGHEQYF
>TRBV11-3
CASSLLTGGSTEAFF
>TRBV7-2
CASSFGTGNTGELFF
>TRBV5-1
CASSLLTGATTDTQYF
>TRBV28
CASRTETGDNGYTF
>TRBV7-9
CASSPTGTSGISHYEQYF
>TRBV4-1
CASSQEAGLVYEQYF
>TRBV6-1
CASSAQGGYGYTF
>TRBV6-5
CASTLRGGKGNTIYF
>TRBV20-1
CSARVNHGYTF
>TRBV27
CASSPWTSGDQETQYF
>TRBV28
CASRSETYDEKLFF
>TRBV5-1
CASSLGLAEQDEQYF
>TRBV28
CASSFQGVGTGELFF
>TRBV6-1
CASRDRELEQFF